This TCR beta chain was obtained from a study of early T cells in non-severe SARS-CoV-2 infection. Study as a whole: Bulk RNA taken from unsorted whole blood was sequenced, leaving chains unpaired.

Study-wide findings and caveats: Anti-spike CD8 responses were favored by VDJdb matching, which missed private and CD4 specificities.

Individually, cDNA molecules had unique molecular identifiers attached to them. TCRdb re-called the 5' RACE reads with MiXCR, one entry per CDR3 protein. The sample contains 80,000 or so distinct CDR3 sequences, approximately 6% of which appear only once. Trimming took 5 bases from V and 0 from J; bases not matched to a gene: 5. Germline CDR1 MNHEY, CDR2 SVGAGI. The CDR3 is 15 residues long. This clonotype occurred a few times. What it binds is unknown. The V and J genes are TRBV6-5 and TRBJ2-7; 9 bases align to TRBD2. The material sequenced was whole blood. This receptor was taken from an adult who was a healthcare worker with PCR-confirmed SARS-CoV-2 infection or an uninfected control (not recorded which). The CDR3 region has the DNA TGTGCCAGCAGTCACAAACTAGCGGGCTCCTACGAGCAGTACTTC. It yields the protein CASSHKLAGSYEQYF.